The text below deals with one T cell receptor beta chain. The source of the sample is a study of identical twins. TCRdb recomputed calls from the 5' RACE reads with MiXCR, one row per CDR3 protein. The repertoire holds some 460,000 distinct CDR3 sequences, with around 14% as singletons. Trimming pared 0 bases from V and 2 bases from J, leaving 15 bases between. Germline-derived CDR1 and CDR2 are SGHAT and FQNNGV. This CDR3 is 17 amino acids long. The sample was also linked to a second study, of yellow fever vaccine responses in identical twins.

This TCR was sampled from a woman aged 18-30 years in good health. The source material was CD4+ T cells sorted from blood. The V and J genes are TRBV11-2 and TRBJ2-3; D might be TRBD2 (5 bases). The CDR3 DNA reads as TGTGCCAGCAGCTTAGATTCCAGAGGGTTAGCCACAGATACGCAGTATTTT. Translated, it gives CASSLDSRGLATDTQYF.